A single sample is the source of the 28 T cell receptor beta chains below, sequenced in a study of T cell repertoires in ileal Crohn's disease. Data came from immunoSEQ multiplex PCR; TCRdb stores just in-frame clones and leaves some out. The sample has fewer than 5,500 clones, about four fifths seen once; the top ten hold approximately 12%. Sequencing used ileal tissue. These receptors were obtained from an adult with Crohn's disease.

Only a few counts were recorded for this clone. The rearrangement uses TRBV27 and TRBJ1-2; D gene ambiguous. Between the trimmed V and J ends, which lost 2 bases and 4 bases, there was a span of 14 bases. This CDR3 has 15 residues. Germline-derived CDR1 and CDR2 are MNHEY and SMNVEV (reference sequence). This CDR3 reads CASSLVGTSSYGYTF. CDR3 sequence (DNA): TGTGCCAGCAGTTTAGTAGGCACCTCTAGCTATGGCTACACCTTC.

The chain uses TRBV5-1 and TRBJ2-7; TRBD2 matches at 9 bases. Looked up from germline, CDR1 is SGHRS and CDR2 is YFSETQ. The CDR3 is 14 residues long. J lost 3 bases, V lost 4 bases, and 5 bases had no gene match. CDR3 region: CASSEGLAVYEQYF. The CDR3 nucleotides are TGCGCCAGCAGCGAGGGACTAGCTGTCTACGAGCAGTACTTC.

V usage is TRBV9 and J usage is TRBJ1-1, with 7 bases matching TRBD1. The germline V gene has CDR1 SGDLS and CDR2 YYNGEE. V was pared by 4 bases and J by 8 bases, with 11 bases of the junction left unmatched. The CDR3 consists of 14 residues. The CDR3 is CASSLNPRGDEAFF. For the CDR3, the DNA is TGTGCCAGCAGCTTAAACCCCAGGGGGGACGAAGCTTTCTTT.

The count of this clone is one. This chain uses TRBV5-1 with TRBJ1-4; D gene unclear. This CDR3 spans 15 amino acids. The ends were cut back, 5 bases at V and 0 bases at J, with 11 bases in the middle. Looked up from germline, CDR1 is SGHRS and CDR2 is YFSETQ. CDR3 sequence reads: CASRAEEATNEKLFF. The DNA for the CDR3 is TGCGCCAGCAGAGCCGAGGAGGCAACTAATGAAAAACTGTTTTTT.

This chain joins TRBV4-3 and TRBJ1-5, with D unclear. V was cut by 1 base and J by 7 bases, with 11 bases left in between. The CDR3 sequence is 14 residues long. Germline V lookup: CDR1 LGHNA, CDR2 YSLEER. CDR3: CASSQGPVGQPQHF. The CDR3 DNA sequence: TGCGCCAGCAGCCAAGGACCTGTGGGCCAGCCCCAGCATTTT.

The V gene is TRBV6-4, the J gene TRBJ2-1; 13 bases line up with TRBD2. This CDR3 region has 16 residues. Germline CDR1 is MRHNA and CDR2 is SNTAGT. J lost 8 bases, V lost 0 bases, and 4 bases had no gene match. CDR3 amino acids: CASSDSTSGGIYEQFF. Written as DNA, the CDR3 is TGTGCCAGCAGTGACTCGACTAGCGGGGGGATTTATGAGCAGTTCTTC.

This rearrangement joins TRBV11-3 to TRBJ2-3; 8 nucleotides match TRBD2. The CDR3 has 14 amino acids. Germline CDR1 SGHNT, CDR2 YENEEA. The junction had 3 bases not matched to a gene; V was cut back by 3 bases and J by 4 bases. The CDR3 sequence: CASSFGGAADTQYF. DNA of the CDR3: TGTGCCAGCAGCTTCGGGGGGGCCGCAGATACGCAGTATTTT.

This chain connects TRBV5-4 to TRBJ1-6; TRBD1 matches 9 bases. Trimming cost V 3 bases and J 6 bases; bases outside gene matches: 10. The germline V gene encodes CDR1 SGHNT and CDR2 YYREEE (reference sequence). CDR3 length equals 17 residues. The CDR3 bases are TGTGCCAGCAGCTCGACAGGGGGGGGACTTTCTAATTCACCCCTCCACTTT. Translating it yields CASSSTGGGLSNSPLHF.

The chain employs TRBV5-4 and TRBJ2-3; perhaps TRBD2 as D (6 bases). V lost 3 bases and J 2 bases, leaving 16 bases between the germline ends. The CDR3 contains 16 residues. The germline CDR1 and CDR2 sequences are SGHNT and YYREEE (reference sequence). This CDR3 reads CASSSSIADYTDTQYF. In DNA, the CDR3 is TGTGCCAGCAGCTCAAGTATTGCGGACTACACAGATACGCAGTATTTT.

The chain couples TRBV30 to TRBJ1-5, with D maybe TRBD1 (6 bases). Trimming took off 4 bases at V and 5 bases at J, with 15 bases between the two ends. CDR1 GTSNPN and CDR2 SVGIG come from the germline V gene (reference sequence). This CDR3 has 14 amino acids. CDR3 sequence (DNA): TGTGCCTGGACACTCCAGGGGCTTCATCAGCCCCAGCATTTT. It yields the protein CAWTLQGLHQPQHF.

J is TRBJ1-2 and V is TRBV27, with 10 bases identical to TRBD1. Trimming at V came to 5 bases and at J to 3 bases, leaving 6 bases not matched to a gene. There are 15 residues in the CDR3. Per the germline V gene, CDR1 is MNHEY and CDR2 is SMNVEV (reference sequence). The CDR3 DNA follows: TGTGCCAGCAGTCGTTCCGGGACAGGGGACTATGGCTACACCTTC. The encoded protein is CASSRSGTGDYGYTF.

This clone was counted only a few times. CDR3 amino acids: CASSPGGGQSYEQYF. The CDR3 nucleotides are TGTGCCAGCAGCCCGGGGGGGGGACAAAGCTACGAGCAGTACTTC. The gene calls are TRBV7-2 and TRBJ2-7, with 8 bases aligning to TRBD2. V gave up 5 bases and J gave up 3 bases; unmatched junction bases: 9. CDR3 length equals 15 residues. CDR1 is SGHTA, CDR2 FQGNSA, per germline.

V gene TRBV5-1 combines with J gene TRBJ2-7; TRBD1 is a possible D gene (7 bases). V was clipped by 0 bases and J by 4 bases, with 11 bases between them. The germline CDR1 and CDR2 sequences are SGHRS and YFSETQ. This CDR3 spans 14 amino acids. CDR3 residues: CASSLAGGTYEQYF. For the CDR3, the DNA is TGCGCCAGCAGCTTGGCAGGGGGGACGTACGAGCAGTACTTC.

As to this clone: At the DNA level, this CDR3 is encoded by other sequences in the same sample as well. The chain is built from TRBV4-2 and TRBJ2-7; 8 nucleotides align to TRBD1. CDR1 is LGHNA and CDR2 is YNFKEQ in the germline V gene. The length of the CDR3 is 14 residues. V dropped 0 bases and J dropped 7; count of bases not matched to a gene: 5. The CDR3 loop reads CASSQELQGEEQYF. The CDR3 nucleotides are TGTGCCAGCAGCCAAGAGTTACAGGGGGAAGAGCAGTACTTC.

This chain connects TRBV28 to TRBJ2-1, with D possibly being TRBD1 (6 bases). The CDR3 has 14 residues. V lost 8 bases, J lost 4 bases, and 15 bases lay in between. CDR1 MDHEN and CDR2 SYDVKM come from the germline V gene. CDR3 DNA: TGTGCCAGCTTTTCAGGGGACCGGTACAATGAGCAGTTCTTC. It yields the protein CASFSGDRYNEQFF.

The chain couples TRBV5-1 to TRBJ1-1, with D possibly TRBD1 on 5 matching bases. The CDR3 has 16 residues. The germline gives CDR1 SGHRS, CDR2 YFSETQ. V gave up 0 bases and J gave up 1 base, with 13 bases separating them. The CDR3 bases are TGCGCCAGCAGCTTGGTAGGGGCGGGGACGAACACTGAAGCTTTCTTT. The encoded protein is CASSLVGAGTNTEAFF.

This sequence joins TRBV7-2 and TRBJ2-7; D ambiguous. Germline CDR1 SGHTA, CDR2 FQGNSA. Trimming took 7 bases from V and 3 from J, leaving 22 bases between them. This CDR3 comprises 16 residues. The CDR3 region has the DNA TGTGCCAGCACCCCTCGGGTCTTGTCAGCCGGCTACGAGCAGTACTTC. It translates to CASTPRVLSAGYEQYF.

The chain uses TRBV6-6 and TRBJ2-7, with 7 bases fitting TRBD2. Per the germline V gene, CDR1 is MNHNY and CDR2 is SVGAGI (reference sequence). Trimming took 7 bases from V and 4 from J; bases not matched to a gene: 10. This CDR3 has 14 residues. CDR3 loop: CASTPGGGFYEQYF. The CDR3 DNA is TGTGCCAGCACTCCGGGAGGAGGGTTTTACGAGCAGTACTTC.

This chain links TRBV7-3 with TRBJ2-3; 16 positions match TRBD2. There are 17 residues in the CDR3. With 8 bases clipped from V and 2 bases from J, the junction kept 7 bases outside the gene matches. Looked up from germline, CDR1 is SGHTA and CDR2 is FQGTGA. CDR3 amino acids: CASDRGTSGGATDTQYF. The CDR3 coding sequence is TGTGCCAGCGACAGGGGGACTAGCGGGGGGGCCACAGATACGCAGTATTTT.

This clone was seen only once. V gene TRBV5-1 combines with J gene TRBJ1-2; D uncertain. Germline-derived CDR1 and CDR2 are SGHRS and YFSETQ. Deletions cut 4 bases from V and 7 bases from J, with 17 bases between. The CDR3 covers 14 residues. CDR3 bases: TGCGCCAGCAGCGAGGGAGGATCTGGGTTTGGCTACACCTTC. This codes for CASSEGGSGFGYTF.

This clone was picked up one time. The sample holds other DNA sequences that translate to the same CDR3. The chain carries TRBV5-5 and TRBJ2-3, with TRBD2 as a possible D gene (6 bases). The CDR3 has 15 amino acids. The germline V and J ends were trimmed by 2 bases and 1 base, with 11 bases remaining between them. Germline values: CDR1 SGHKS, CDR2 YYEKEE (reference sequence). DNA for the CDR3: TGTGCCAGCAGCTTAACCGGGGGACGCACAGATACGCAGTATTTT. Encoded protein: CASSLTGGRTDTQYF.

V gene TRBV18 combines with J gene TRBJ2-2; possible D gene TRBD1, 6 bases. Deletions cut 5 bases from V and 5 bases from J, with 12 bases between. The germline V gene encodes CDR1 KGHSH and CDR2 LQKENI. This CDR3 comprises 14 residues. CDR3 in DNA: TGTGCCAGCTCAAGGGACATTAGAACCGGGGAGCTGTTTTTT. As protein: CASSRDIRTGELFF. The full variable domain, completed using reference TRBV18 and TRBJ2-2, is NAGVMQNPRHLVRRRGQEARLRCSPMKGHSHVYWYRQLPEEGLKFMVYLQKENIIDESGMPKERFSAEFPKEGPSILRIQQVVRGDSAAYFCASSRDIRTGELFFGEGSRLTVL.

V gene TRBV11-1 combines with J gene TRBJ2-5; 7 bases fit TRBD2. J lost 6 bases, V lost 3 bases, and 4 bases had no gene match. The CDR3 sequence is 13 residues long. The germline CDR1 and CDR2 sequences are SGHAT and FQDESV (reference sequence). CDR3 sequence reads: CASSFGEGKTQYF. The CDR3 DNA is TGTGCCAGCAGCTTCGGGGAGGGAAAGACCCAGTACTTC.

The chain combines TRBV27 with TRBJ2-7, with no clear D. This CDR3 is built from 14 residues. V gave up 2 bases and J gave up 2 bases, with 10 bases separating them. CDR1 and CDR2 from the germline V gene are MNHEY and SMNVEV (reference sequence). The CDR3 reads CASSLTALTYEQYF. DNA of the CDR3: TGTGCCAGCAGTTTAACAGCCCTTACCTACGAGCAGTACTTC.

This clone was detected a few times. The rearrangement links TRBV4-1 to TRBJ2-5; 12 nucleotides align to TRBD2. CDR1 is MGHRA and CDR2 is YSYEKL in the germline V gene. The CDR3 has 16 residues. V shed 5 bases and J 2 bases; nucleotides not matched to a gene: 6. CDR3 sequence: CASSSWTSGEQETQYF. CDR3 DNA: TGCGCCAGCAGCTCCTGGACTAGCGGGGAACAAGAGACCCAGTACTTC.

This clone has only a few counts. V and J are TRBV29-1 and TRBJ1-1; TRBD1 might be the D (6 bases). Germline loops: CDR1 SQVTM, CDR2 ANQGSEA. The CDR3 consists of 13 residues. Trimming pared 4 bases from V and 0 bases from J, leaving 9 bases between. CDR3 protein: CSVVGHLNTEAFF. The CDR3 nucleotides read TGCAGCGTTGTGGGACATCTGAACACTGAAGCTTTCTTT.

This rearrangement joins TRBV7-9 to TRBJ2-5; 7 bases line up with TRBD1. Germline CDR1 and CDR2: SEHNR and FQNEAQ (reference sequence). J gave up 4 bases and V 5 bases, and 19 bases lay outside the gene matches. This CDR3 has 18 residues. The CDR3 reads CASSASARQGKRAETQYF. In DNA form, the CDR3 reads TGTGCCAGCAGCGCAAGCGCTCGACAGGGAAAAAGGGCAGAGACCCAGTACTTC.

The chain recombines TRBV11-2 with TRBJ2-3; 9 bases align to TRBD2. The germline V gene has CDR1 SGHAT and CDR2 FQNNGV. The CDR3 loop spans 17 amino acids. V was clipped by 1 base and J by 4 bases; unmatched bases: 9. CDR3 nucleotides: TGTGCCAGCAGCTTAGTCCCCCCGCGGGGGGGCCCAGATACGCAGTATTTT. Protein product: CASSLVPPRGGPDTQYF.